The source of this T cell receptor (beta chain) is a study of T cell responses to AZD1222 COVID-19 vaccine (dated by TCRdb to the early 2020s). In the study overall: TCR sequencing covered some 250 trial participants: around 210 given two doses of AZD1222 and 26 given two doses of MenACWY control vaccine. Trial participants were enrolled into age subgroups of 18-55, 56-69 and 70-plus years, which contained approximately 150, 28 and 58 TCR-sequenced participants, respectively. The research as a whole found: Nearly half of unique spike-specific TCRs reportedly recognized epitopes outside regions mutated in the B.1.351 and B.1.1.7 variants. Only 5 to 7 AZD1222 recipients were SARS-CoV-2 seropositive at baseline, limiting conclusions about previously exposed vaccinees. The vaccine-associated CD4 TCRs covered the entire spike protein, and the dominant responses fell in regions 160-218 and 743-854. In the small 56-69-year group, the increase in depth fell short of significance, most likely because of low power. Because no samples from the day 14 peak response were available, repertoires could be characterized only after the peak T cell response. Spike-specific TCR breadth and depth rose significantly after two AZD1222 doses compared with day 0 and with MenACWY recipients. Participants were mostly white British, with more females than males. The authors suggested clonal diversity may have been underestimated.

The time point label on this specimen signifies: about 28 days (+/-7) after the second vaccine dose. AZD1222 recipients given second doses at about 4 weeks or at about 12 weeks were pooled, since spike-specific TCR depth and breadth were not found to differ between the two schedules. Vaccinee samples were obtained from the UK trials COV001 and COV002, which included a single-blind randomized controlled phase 2/3 trial of AZD1222 (ChAdOx1 nCoV-19) in healthy adults. For TCRbeta chain sequencing, PBMC samples were collected from trial participants at day 0 and at day 28 after the second dose. The CDR3 regions of human TCRbeta chains were analyzed by immunosequencing. Under the source paper's analysis protocol: Repertoire TCRs were matched against a reference library of SARS-CoV-2-specific TCRs generated with the MIRA antigen-specificity platform. Breadth was defined as the fraction of unique TCRs that were SARS-CoV-2-associated. Depth was defined as the fraction of total T cells that were SARS-CoV-2-associated. Each spike-specific TCR was assigned to its reactive spike region and to a CD4 or CD8 class using the MIRA data. Log10-transformed breadth and depth values were compared by one-way ANOVA with Sidak's multiple comparisons tests. The table comes from immuneACCESS by way of TCRdb, which keeps in-frame sequences with V and J called. Part of the clones is missing from these tables; in studies checked, under half for an unresolved V gene and the rest for unknown reasons. Clonal size and the V and J genes are those of that table, whereas D and trimming came from the DNA. This sample has around 140,000 clones in its table, and 80% to 95% of those were observed once. Around 3.5% of the sample lies in the top ten.

Points on this clone: The antigen it recognizes is unknown. No much larger clone is present one base from it, and per-base qualities are unavailable.

The CDR3 sequence holds 13 residues, the cysteine and phenylalanine included. The only DNA kept is the CDR3, 39 bases in frame from the first base. Between the V and J ends, shortened by 1 base and 3 bases respectively, the junction contains 3 bases. The chain couples TRBV12-3 or TRBV12-4 to TRBJ2-2, with the D gene not confidently named. The sample in question was peripheral blood, obtained 28 days after the second AZD1222 dose. The sequence was obtained from an adult who received the AZD1222 COVID-19 vaccine. The DNA sequence is as follows: TGTGCCAGCAGTTTAGGTTACACCGGGGAGCTGTTTTTT. This codes for CASSLGYTGELFF.